These 12 T cell receptor beta chains were all obtained from the same sample, sequenced in a study of T cell responses to AZD1222 COVID-19 vaccine. The repertoire was sequenced with immunoSEQ multiplex PCR; TCRdb's copy has only in-frame clones and lacks some. The table lists about 150,000 clones, over 80% of them singletons, with approximately 2.9% in the top ten. This specimen consisted of peripheral blood, obtained on day 0 of MenACWY control vaccination. The receptors were sampled from an adult in good health.

The rearrangement uses TRBV10-3 and TRBJ2-2; the D gene is possibly TRBD1 (5 bases). The V and J ends lost 11 bases and 5 bases respectively, with 15 bases between them. The CDR3 has 13 residues. The V gene's germline CDR1 is ENHRY and CDR2 SYGVKD. CDR3 sequence: CASLGHGTGELFF. CDR3 coding DNA: TGTGCCTCCCTGGGGCACGGAACCGGGGAGCTGTTTTTT.

This chain uses TRBV7-2 with TRBJ2-1, with a possible D match to TRBD2 (5 bases). The CDR3 runs to 17 residues. Germline loops: CDR1 SGHTA, CDR2 FQGNSA. V was shortened by 4 bases and J by 0 bases, with 16 bases between the two germline ends. CDR3 nucleotide sequence: TGTGCCAGCAGCTGGGAGATGGGTTCGAGCTCCTACAATGAGCAGTTCTTC. Its translation: CASSWEMGSSSYNEQFF.

The rearrangement joins TRBV9 to TRBJ2-3; TRBD1 or TRBD2 may be the D gene (5 bases each). V lost 4 bases to trimming and J lost 5 bases, with 20 bases between them. Germline values: CDR1 SGDLS, CDR2 YYNGEE. The CDR3 spans 16 residues. CDR3: CASSIRGVRDGDTQYF. Here the CDR3 DNA reads TGTGCCAGCAGCATAAGAGGGGTCCGGGACGGAGATACGCAGTATTTT.

The rearrangement joins TRBV7-8 to TRBJ1-2, with D perhaps TRBD1 (6 bases). Germline CDR1 reads SGHVS; CDR2 reads FQNEAQ. The CDR3 has 11 amino acids. Between the trimmed V and J ends, which lost 5 bases and 6 bases, there was a span of 7 bases. The CDR3 spells CASSGDNGYTF. The CDR3 DNA reads TGTGCCAGCAGCGGGGACAATGGCTACACCTTC.

The V and J genes are TRBV28 and TRBJ1-5; 7 bases are shared with TRBD1. This CDR3 is 15 amino acids long. Unmatched junction bases numbered 6, after V lost 5 bases and J lost 2 bases. Germline CDR1 and CDR2: MDHEN and SYDVKM. The CDR3 DNA follows: TGTGCCAGCAGTCCCTACGGACAGGGCAATCAGCCCCAGCATTTT. Its translation is CASSPYGQGNQPQHF.

The rearrangement links TRBV19 to TRBJ2-3; D is tentatively TRBD1 or TRBD2 (6 bases each). V gave up 6 bases and J gave up 1 base, with 11 bases separating them. There are 14 residues in the CDR3. CDR1 LNHDA and CDR2 SQIVND come from the germline V gene (reference sequence). The CDR3 nucleotides read TGTGCCAGTAGAGGGGGGCCCGGCACAGATACGCAGTATTTT. Its protein product is CASRGGPGTDTQYF.

The CDR3 sequence is CASSLLPTSAEGGELFF. The CDR3 DNA reads as TGTGCCAGCAGCCTCCTCCCGACTAGCGCTGAGGGCGGGGAGCTGTTTTTT. The chain links TRBV3-1 (or the pseudogene TRBV3-2) to TRBJ2-2; 8 bases map to TRBD2. V lost 4 bases, J lost 7 bases, and 14 bases stayed unmatched. The CDR3 totals 17 residues. CDR1 LGHDT and CDR2 YNNKEL come from the germline V gene (reference sequence).

This chain connects TRBV7-2 to TRBJ2-7; D not resolved. The germline gives CDR1 SGHTA, CDR2 FQGNSA. V was shortened by 5 bases and J by 1 base, with 12 bases between the two germline ends. The length of the CDR3 is 14 residues. CDR3 nucleotides: TGTGCCAGCAGCCAGACCGTGGGGTCCTACGAGCAGTACTTC. Amino acid sequence: CASSQTVGSYEQYF.

V gene TRBV9 combines with J gene TRBJ1-6; no firm D call. The germline V gene encodes CDR1 SGDLS and CDR2 YYNGEE. With 0 bases removed from V and 0 bases from J, the gap between germline ends came to 7 bases. This CDR3 spans 16 amino acids. The CDR3 DNA is TGTGCCAGCAGCGTAGATGAAAGCTCCTATAATTCACCCCTCCACTTT. It codes for CASSVDESSYNSPLHF.

This rearrangement joins TRBV28 to TRBJ1-5; 7 bases fit TRBD1. The ends lost 5 bases at V and 3 bases at J; junction bases unmatched: 4. CDR1 is MDHEN, CDR2 SYDVKM, per germline. This CDR3 spans 14 amino acids. The CDR3, as DNA: TGTGCCAGCAGTGGGGACAGCTTCAATCAGCCCCAGCATTTT. The encoded protein is CASSGDSFNQPQHF. Based on the CDR3 plus reference TRBV28 and TRBJ1-5, the full variable domain is DVKVTQSSRYLVKRTGEKVFLECVQDMDHENMFWYRQDPGLGLRLIYFSYDVKMKEKGDIPEGYSVSREKKERFSLILESASTNQTSMYLCASSGDSFNQPQHFGDGTRLSIL.

The chain is built from TRBV19 and TRBJ2-1, with TRBD1 as a possible D gene (5 bases). Trimming removed 5 bases from V and 8 bases from J, with 16 bases in between. Germline lookup yields CDR1 LNHDA and CDR2 SQIVND (reference sequence). CDR3 length: 14 residues. CDR3 bases: TGTGCCAGTAGTCCAGGGAAATTTGTAGATGAGCAGTTCTTC. Protein product: CASSPGKFVDEQFF. The full variable domain, completed using reference TRBV19 and TRBJ2-1, is DGGITQSPKYLFRKEGQNVTLSCEQNLNHDAMYWYRQDPGQGLRLIYYSQIVNDFQKGDIAEGYSVSREKKESFPLTVTSAQKNPTAFYLCASSPGKFVDEQFFGPGTRLTVL.

The genes are TRBV3-1 (or the pseudogene TRBV3-2) and TRBJ2-3; D is undetermined. Trimming removed 1 base at V and 4 bases at J, with 6 bases between. Germline CDR1 LGHDT, CDR2 YNNKEL (reference sequence). The length of the CDR3 is 13 residues. CDR3: CASSQVDADTQYF. CDR3 nucleotides: TGTGCCAGCAGCCAAGTTGATGCAGATACGCAGTATTTT.